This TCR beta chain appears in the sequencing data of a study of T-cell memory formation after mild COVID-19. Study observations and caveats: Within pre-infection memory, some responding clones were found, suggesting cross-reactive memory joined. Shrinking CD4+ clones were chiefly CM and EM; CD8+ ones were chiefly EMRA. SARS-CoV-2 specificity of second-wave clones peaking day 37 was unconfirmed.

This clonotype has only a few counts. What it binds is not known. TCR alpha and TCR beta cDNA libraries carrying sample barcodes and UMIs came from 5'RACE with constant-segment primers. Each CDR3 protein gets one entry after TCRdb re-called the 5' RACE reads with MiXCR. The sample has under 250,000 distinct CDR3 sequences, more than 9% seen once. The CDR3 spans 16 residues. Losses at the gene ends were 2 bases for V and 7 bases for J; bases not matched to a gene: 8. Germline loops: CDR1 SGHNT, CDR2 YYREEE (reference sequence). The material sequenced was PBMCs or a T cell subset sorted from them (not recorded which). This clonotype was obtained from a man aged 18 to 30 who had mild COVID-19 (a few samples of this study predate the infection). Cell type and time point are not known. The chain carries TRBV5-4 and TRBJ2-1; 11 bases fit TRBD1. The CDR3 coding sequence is TGTGCCAGCAGCTTCAGGGGCGGGACAGGGGGAAATGAGCAGTTCTTC. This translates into CASSFRGGTGGNEQFF.